The T cell receptor (beta chain) under discussion was sequenced for a study of radiotherapy plus CTLA-4 blockade in lung cancer. Study-wide points: The study found tumor-derived TCR clones expanded in blood after radiotherapy plus ipilimumab.

Repertoires were generated with immunoSEQ multiplex PCR, while TCRdb's copy carries only in-frame clones and drops some. The table lists 85,000 to 120,000 clones, about 84% of them singletons. The CDR3 length is 15 residues. Germline CDR1 is MDHEN and CDR2 is SYDVKM. The V end lost 2 bases, the J end lost 8 bases, and 15 bases lay between the germline ends. Of note for this clone: The antigen remains unidentified.

The sequences come from peripheral blood, collected from a patient treated with radiotherapy plus ipilimumab. The chain links TRBV28 to TRBJ1-4; D is perhaps TRBD1 (5 bases). The TCR was taken from a human donor with non-small cell lung cancer that progressed on radiotherapy plus ipilimumab. Some clones in this sample may be carry-over from other donors' samples. The CDR3 sequence is CASSLGGILGEKLFF. The CDR3 DNA follows: TGTGCCAGCAGTTTAGGGGGGATATTGGGAGAAAAACTGTTTTTT. Full variable domain (missing parts from reference TRBV28 and TRBJ1-4): DVKVTQSSRYLVKRTGEKVFLECVQDMDHENMFWYRQDPGLGLRLIYFSYDVKMKEKGDIPEGYSVSREKKERFSLILESASTNQTSMYLCASSLGGILGEKLFFGSGTQLSVL.